The clone carrying this T cell receptor beta chain has more than one count but fewer than ten. The source of the sample is a study of human T cells and chemical hapten exposure. MiXCR was run by TCRdb on the RACE reads, yielding one entry per CDR3 protein. The sample records about 140,000 distinct CDR3 sequences, approximately 12% being singletons. As to time point: patch test 2, 6 weeks after DPC sensitization. As for treatment: therapeutic diphenylcyclopropenone sensitization with weekly scalp DPC. The receptor's source is a woman in her 50s with alopecia areata. Some clones in this sample may be carry-over from other donors' samples. The material sequenced was whole blood, taken in connection with sensitization to the hapten diphenylcyclopropenone (DPC).

CDR3 nucleotides: TGTGCCAGCAGTTACCAGGGCAACAGGGTTAACTATGGCTACACCTTC. Its translation: CASSYQGNRVNYGYTF. The V call is TRBV6-6, the J call TRBJ1-2; a weak D match, TRBD1 (6 bases). The germline gives CDR1 MNHNY, CDR2 SVGAGI (reference sequence). Trimming left V 2 bases short and J 1 base short, with 14 bases between. This CDR3 comprises 16 residues.